The 15 T cell receptor beta chains in this list originate from one sample, sequenced in a study of T cells in Graves' hyperthyroidism and ophthalmopathy (dated by TCRdb to 2018 to 2020). Library construction relied on multiplex PCR. Sequencer: Illumina HiSeq 2000. Amplification of TCR beta CDR3 regions was carried out from RNA transcripts. A first-round RT-PCR of the TCR CDR3 used the HTBI primer set with the Qiagen OneStep RT-PCR kit. TCRdb ran its own pipeline on the public reads, namely fastp trimming at Q25 and MiXCR clone calling, and kept in-frame beta chains. Each entry merges the rows of one CDR3 protein and shows their most common DNA and genes. The sample table shows about 560,000 distinct CDR3 sequences, and roughly 46% are seen once. The ten largest clones take up 6.5% to 9% of the sample. The source material was peripheral blood or thyroid tissue (not recorded which). The receptors originated from a woman between 18 and 30 years old with Graves' hyperthyroidism. Donor details come from another sample of the same person, matched by shared clones.

J is TRBJ2-7 and V is TRBV29-1, with TRBD2 identical over 13 bases. The germline V gene encodes CDR1 SQVTM and CDR2 ANQGSEA. The V gene end was trimmed by 7 bases and the J gene end by 4 bases; junction bases not matched to a gene: 7. The CDR3 runs to 14 residues. The DNA for the CDR3 is TGCAGCGGTAGGACTAGCGGGAGCAGTTACGAGCAGTACTTC. Amino acid sequence: CSGRTSGSSYEQYF.

The CDR3 region has the DNA TGCAGCGTTGCAGCCGGGACAGGGGGAGAAAAACTGTTTTTT. Translated: CSVAAGTGGEKLFF. The chain is built from TRBV29-1 and TRBJ1-4; 11 bases fit TRBD1. In germline, CDR1 is SQVTM, CDR2 ANQGSEA. The ends lost 4 bases at V and 8 bases at J; junction bases unmatched: 6. There are 14 residues in the CDR3. Based on the CDR3 plus reference TRBV29-1 and TRBJ1-4, the full variable domain is SAVISQKPSRDICQRGTSLTIQCQVDSQVTMMFWYRQQPGQSLTLIATANQGSEATYESGFVIDKFPISRPNLTFSTLTVSNMSPEDSSIYLCSVAAGTGGEKLFFGSGTQLSVL.

This chain links TRBV7-2 with TRBJ2-7; the D gene is possibly TRBD2 (6 bases). Trimming cost V 1 base and J 11 bases, with 21 bases left between them. Germline V gives CDR1 SGHTA, CDR2 FQGNSA. This CDR3 spans 15 amino acids. CDR3 DNA: TGTGCCAGCAGCTTAGTAGCGGACGAGACGGTATACAAGTACTTC. Its translation is CASSLVADETVYKYF.

This clonotype occurred a few times. The rearrangement uses TRBV7-9 and TRBJ1-1, with D possibly matching TRBD1 (5 bases). The CDR3 length is 14 residues. The V gene lost 5 bases and the J gene lost 6 bases, with 16 bases spanning the gap. Germline V gene sequence: CDR1 SEHNR, CDR2 FQNEAQ (reference sequence). CDR3 coding DNA: TGTGCCAGCAGCCAAGCCCGAGGGGACGCTGAAGCTTTCTTT. Encoded protein: CASSQARGDAEAFF.

This clonotype was observed many times. The rearrangement uses TRBV24-1 and TRBJ1-1; D gene ambiguous. Trimming shortened V by 7 bases and J by 6 bases, and 11 bases separated the two germline ends. This CDR3 spans 12 amino acids. Germline assignment: CDR1 KGHDR and CDR2 SFDVKD. CDR3 nucleotides: TGTGCCACCAGCTCGGGTGACGCTGAAGCTTTCTTT. Protein: CATSSGDAEAFF.

The CDR3 region has the DNA TGTGCCAGCTCACCAGGGTGGCCGAGCAATCAGCCCCAGCATTTT. Translation gives CASSPGWPSNQPQHF. The V call is TRBV2, the J call TRBJ1-5; D is possibly TRBD1 (5 bases). This CDR3 is 15 amino acids long. The V end was cut by 8 bases, the J end by 1 base, with 15 bases between. In germline, CDR1 is SNHLY, CDR2 FYNNEI.

The chain recombines TRBV25-1 with TRBJ1-5; perhaps TRBD1 as D (6 bases). This CDR3 has 14 residues. CDR1 MGHDK and CDR2 SYGVNS come from the germline V gene. The V end lost 6 bases, the J end lost 4 bases, and 13 bases lay between the germline ends. This CDR3 reads CASRLDRSNQPQHF. DNA of the CDR3: TGTGCCAGCAGACTCGACAGGAGTAATCAGCCCCAGCATTTT.

The chain recombines TRBV15 with TRBJ1-2; D ambiguous. From germline, CDR1 is LNHNV and CDR2 YYDKDF (reference sequence). Trimming left V 1 base short and J 3 bases short, with 18 bases between. The CDR3 is 17 amino acids. CDR3: CATSRVAGGKGHYGYTF. CDR3 DNA: TGTGCCACCAGCAGAGTGGCCGGTGGTAAGGGCCACTATGGCTACACCTTC.

The chain employs TRBV25-1 and TRBJ1-2; TRBD1 agrees at 7 bases. This CDR3 has 11 amino acids. Germline V gene sequence: CDR1 MGHDK, CDR2 SYGVNS. V lost 11 bases, J lost 4 bases, and 4 bases stayed unmatched. The CDR3 is CADRDFYGYTF. CDR3 DNA sequence: TGTGCCGACAGGGACTTCTATGGCTACACCTTC.

J is TRBJ2-1 and V is TRBV12-3 or TRBV12-4; a weak D match, TRBD2 (5 bases). Trimming left V 6 bases short and J 10 bases short, with 10 bases between. CDR3 length equals 11 residues. The DNA for the CDR3 is TGTGCCAGCAGCCTTACTAGGGAGCAGTTCTTC. It codes for CASSLTREQFF.

The chain is built from TRBV20-1 and TRBJ1-5; 9 positions agree with TRBD1. The CDR3 contains 14 residues. J gave up 4 bases and V 3 bases, and 4 bases lay outside the gene matches. Germline CDR1 DFQATT, CDR2 SNEGSKA (reference sequence). The CDR3, as DNA: TGCAGTGCTAGTTATGACAGGGGGAATCAGCCCCAGCATTTT. The encoded protein is CSASYDRGNQPQHF.

This clonotype was counted only a few times. The V call is TRBV5-6, the J call TRBJ2-5; perhaps TRBD1 as D (6 bases). Germline values: CDR1 SGHDT, CDR2 YYEEEE. The V end was cut by 0 bases, the J end by 4 bases, with 10 bases between. This CDR3 is 14 amino acids long. The CDR3 nucleotides are TGTGCCAGCAGCTTGGAATCAGGGGTAGAGACCCAGTACTTC. Translating gives CASSLESGVETQYF.

Of note for this clonotype: One junction end disagrees with the germline gene, perhaps due to a read error. V is TRBV15 and J is TRBJ1-1; no definite D call. The germline CDR1 and CDR2 sequences are LNHNV and YYDKDF (reference sequence). The CDR3 covers 12 residues. CDR3 DNA: TGTGCCACCAGCAGATGGAGAATTGAAGCCTTCTTT. The encoded protein is CATSRWRIEAFF.

This chain uses TRBV15 with TRBJ1-2, with TRBD1 matching 7 bases. The CDR3 extends over 13 amino acids. V shed 3 bases, J shed 7 bases, and the junction held 5 bases outside the gene matches. Germline CDR1 is LNHNV and CDR2 is YYDKDF (reference sequence). This chain's CDR3 is CATSSPNRGGYTF. CDR3 nucleotides: TGTGCCACCAGCAGCCCGAACAGGGGTGGCTACACCTTC.

Regarding this clonotype: With a much larger clone just one base away, this may be a read error. V gene TRBV10-3 combines with J gene TRBJ2-7, with D perhaps matching TRBD1 (5 bases). CDR3 length: 14 amino acids. The germline V gene has CDR1 ENHRY and CDR2 SYGVKD. In nucleotides, the CDR3 is TGTGCCATCAGGACGGACATCGTCGCCTACGAGCAGTGCTTC. Translation gives CAIRTDIVAYEQCF.